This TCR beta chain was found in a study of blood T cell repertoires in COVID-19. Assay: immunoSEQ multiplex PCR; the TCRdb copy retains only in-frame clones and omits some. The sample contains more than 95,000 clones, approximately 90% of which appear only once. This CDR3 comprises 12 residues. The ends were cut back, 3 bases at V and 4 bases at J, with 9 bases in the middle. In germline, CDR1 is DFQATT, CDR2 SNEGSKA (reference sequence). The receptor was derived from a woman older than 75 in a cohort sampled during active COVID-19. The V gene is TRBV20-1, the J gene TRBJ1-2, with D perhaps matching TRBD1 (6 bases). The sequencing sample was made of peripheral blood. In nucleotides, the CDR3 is TGCAGTGCTAGTGCAGGGGCCTATGGCTACACCTTC. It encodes CSASAGAYGYTF.